This TCR beta chain was recovered during a study of identical twins (dated by TCRdb to about 2016). At the level of the whole study: The study deep-sequenced TCR alpha and beta repertoires from monozygotic twins, unrelated adults of various ages and cord blood to test whether fetal clonotypes persist. Replicate twin experiments were performed at different times using different library preparation protocols to rule out contamination. The research as a whole found: Because the same donors could not be followed over many years, the conclusions relied on cross-sectional statistical analysis. Zero-insertion analyses could be partly confounded by invariant T cells such as MAIT and iNKT, though diverse VJ usage argued against such confounding for most clonotypes. Out-of-frame TCR alpha sequences shared between twins showed an excess of low generation-probability sequences compared with coincidental sharing between unrelated individuals. Excess twin sharing in beta out-of-frame sequences was weaker because fewer shared sequences lowered the signal-to-noise ratio. In monozygotic twins, recombination models systematically underestimated out-of-frame TCR alpha sharing, but the models matched the sharing seen between unrelated individuals. Abundant cord blood beta clonotypes carried fewer insertions; young adult naive repertoires showed a weaker similar trend, while memory repertoires showed none.

Receptor amplification or capture employed 5' RACE. TCRdb names Illumina HiSeq 2000 as the instrument used. A universal primer binding site was added through template switching, and the final cDNA carried a unique molecular identifier so that TCR cDNA molecules could be counted accurately. Specific primers in the conserved constant-segment region were used to synthesize first-strand cDNA for TCR alpha and beta chains. To control for contamination, every cDNA library carried two barcodes: a SMART-Mk sample barcode plus Illumina barcodes. TruSeq adapter sequences along with Illumina sample barcodes were introduced in two successive PCR steps. Sequencing of the TCR alpha and beta cDNA libraries was done on the Illumina HiSeq platform using custom primers. Per the authors' processing: MiGEC processed the raw reads to extract unique molecular identifiers, while MiXCR was used to determine the CDR3 positions. Recombination models were inferred per individual with the repgenHMM and IGoR tools using an EM algorithm. The analysis of shared clonotypes was done with the tcR package in R, with sharing normalized by the product of cloneset sizes. To study raw recombination without the effects of thymic and clonal selection, out-of-frame nonproductive sequences were analyzed. The public reads were reanalyzed by TCRdb: fastp trimming at Q25, MiXCR alignment, in-frame beta chains only. CDR3 protein duplicates are merged, each entry listing the most common genes and DNA. Here the V and J calls rest on TCRdb's processing, not on the authors' analysis. In all, the sample holds over 550,000 distinct CDR3 sequences, and roughly 6.6% of those were seen once. Jointly, the top ten make up around 1.6% of the sample.

V loses 2 bases of germline sequence and J loses 0 bases, and the interval between the two ends is 10 bases. From the cysteine up to the phenylalanine, the CDR3 has a length of 16 residues. Just the 48-base CDR3 DNA is kept, in frame starting at base 1. The germline V gene encodes CDR1 SEHNR and CDR2 FQNEAQ (reference sequence). All donors were healthy Caucasians. The twin cohort comprised three pairs of female monozygotic twins, all aged roughly 18 to 29 years. The RNA used for TCR libraries was isolated from peripheral blood mononuclear cells. This clonotype was seen more than once but under ten times. Its antigen is still unknown. No much larger clone exists at a distance of one base, and base qualities are not known. This sample was shared with a second study, whose subject was yellow fever vaccine responses in identical twins. As that second paper reports: According to the authors, in identical twins the way T cells responded to vaccination appeared partly convergent and partly personalized. Focusing on identical twins, the study followed the T cell clones that responded to the vaccine, and did so with precision.

The source material was PBMCs. The clonotype was recovered from a woman aged 18-35 years in good health. The V and J segments used are TRBV7-9 and TRBJ2-2, with the D gene not confidently named. The CDR3 protein: CASSLSAGTNTGELFF. The DNA sequence follows: TGTGCCAGCAGCTTATCGGCAGGAACGAACACCGGGGAGCTGTTTTTT.